This is a list of T cell receptor beta chains from one sample in a study of prognosis after radiotherapy for stage I lung cancer. TCRdb passed the multiplex PCR reads through MiXCR, listing each CDR3 protein once. The table lists approximately 51,000 distinct CDR3 sequences, less than 45% of them singletons. The sample in question was PBMCs, obtained before or after stereotactic body radiation therapy (not recorded which). Receptors originate from a donor of 50 years or more with non-small cell lung cancer. Both conserved end residues are part of each CDR3. D genes are given only for firm matches. A row's size may be missing; if present it is once, few, many or a size class.

clone_size: .; v_call: TRBV7-8; d_call: TRBD2; j_call: TRBJ2-3; cdr3_nt: TGTGCCAGCAGGAGTACTAGCGGGAGGGGGTCAGATACGCAGTATTTT; cdr3_aa: CASRSTSGRGSDTQYF
clone_size: many; v_call: TRBV20-1; d_call: .; j_call: TRBJ1-3; cdr3_nt: TGCAGTGCTAGAGATAGGGGCAGCTCTGGAAACACCATATATTTT; cdr3_aa: CSARDRGSSGNTIYF
clone_size: many; v_call: TRBV11-3; d_call: .; j_call: TRBJ2-5; cdr3_nt: TGTGCCAGCAGCCCGGGGGCAGGGGGAGGCCAAGAGACCCAGTACTTC; cdr3_aa: CASSPGAGGGQETQYF
clone_size: .; v_call: TRBV7-2; d_call: TRBD1; j_call: TRBJ1-2; cdr3_nt: TGTGCCAGCAGCTCAGGGGGGACAGGTGGCGGTTATGGCTACACCTTC; cdr3_aa: CASSSGGTGGGYGYTF
clone_size: many; v_call: TRBV3-1; d_call: .; j_call: TRBJ2-3; cdr3_nt: TGTGCCAGCAGCATCGGATATAGCACAGATACGCAGTATTTT; cdr3_aa: CASSIGYSTDTQYF
clone_size: .; v_call: TRBV30; d_call: .; j_call: TRBJ1-1; cdr3_nt: TGTGCCTGGAGCCGGGACCTTTGTGGGAACACTGAAGCTTTCTTT; cdr3_aa: CAWSRDLCGNTEAFF
clone_size: many; v_call: TRBV5-1; d_call: TRBD1; j_call: TRBJ2-5; cdr3_nt: TGCGCCAGCAGCTTGCGGTTATGGACAGGTCAAGAGACCCAGTACTTC; cdr3_aa: CASSLRLWTGQETQYF
clone_size: .; v_call: TRBV4-1; d_call: .; j_call: TRBJ2-2; cdr3_nt: TGCGCCAGCAGCCAGGAGGGGGCGCCGGGCACCGTTGAGCTGTTTTTT; cdr3_aa: CASSQEGAPGTVELFF
clone_size: many; v_call: TRBV27; d_call: .; j_call: TRBJ2-5; cdr3_nt: TGTGCCAGCAGTTTCGACAGGTACCAAGAGACCCAGTACTTC; cdr3_aa: CASSFDRYQETQYF
clone_size: many; v_call: TRBV5-5; d_call: .; j_call: TRBJ1-6; cdr3_nt: TGTGCCAGCAGCTCTCGGACAAATAATTCACCCCTCCACTTT; cdr3_aa: CASSSRTNNSPLHF